This T cell receptor beta chain was recovered during a study of shared clonotypes between healthy human individuals (dated by TCRdb to 2018 to 2020). Concerning the study at large: Three men and a couple of women, aged 18 to 49 years, made up the cohort. For each donor, CD4 naive and CD4 memory were each run on three plates, CD8 naive on two plates, and CD8 memory on one plate. To estimate repertoire size and how much clonotype sharing occurs between individuals, the study deeply sequenced the blood TCR repertoires of 4 to 6 healthy adults. Leukapheresis yielded between about 0.85 and 9.5 billion PBMCs per donor. Different laboratories and diverse techniques were used to prepare libraries and sequence TCR repertoires, to increase sequencing depth and limit assay-specific biases. What the research found in general, with its limitations: When a few donors were compared, the shared fraction of clonotypes was around 4.6% for naive CD4, approximately 3.5% for naive CD8, 2.3% for memory CD4, and approximately 0.4% for memory CD8. Sampling was restricted to blood, and TCR repertoires in tissue are likely to differ from TCR repertoires in blood. The genetic and exposure-history diversity represented was limited by the small number of donors. Higher generation probabilities were observed for clonotypes shared by all four sorted-subset donors than for non-shared clonotypes. Even with the large sequencing depth, rarefaction of the sorted-subset datasets indicated that sequencing was incomplete. Based on pairwise subsampling, the degree of clonotype sharing among donors was expected to be affected by sequencing depth. Estimated clonotype richness was generally larger for naive than for memory subsets.

TCR CDR3 regions were amplified from genomic DNA by multiplex PCR using the deep immunoSEQ assay. Extracted genomic DNA from each cell subset was spread evenly across all wells of several immunoSEQ 96-well plates, with each plate serving as a replicate. Each replicate PCR for sorted subsets received around 200 ng genomic DNA, equal to tens of thousands of T cell genomes. Purified libraries were quantified with a Qubit 3.0 fluorometer, sized on a Bioanalyzer 2100, and re-quantified with the KAPA Library Quantification kit. Every immunoSEQ 96-well plate was sequenced on a separate single-read 150-cycle Illumina NextSeq 550 flow cell. Regarding the original processing steps: Because only junctional sequences without quality scores were contained in the immunoSEQ output, filtering matching that applied to full-length reads could not be performed. To assign V/J genes and CDR3, sequences were annotated against IMGT germline references using PyIR, a Python wrapper for IgBLAST v1.9. Reads were filtered out if the reads had weak V/J assignments (E-value above 1e-6), no CDR3, stop codons, out-of-frame junctions, or ambiguous translated residues. A V3J clonotype was defined by an identical inferred V gene, J gene, and CDR3 amino acid sequence. Percentage overlap between repertoires was calculated by dividing the number of shared unique clonotypes by the size of the smaller repertoire. RTK rarefaction, the Chao1 estimator, and Recon v2.1 estimates of unobserved clonotypes were used to assess repertoire richness. For all TCRbeta clonotypes obtained by the gDNA method from a few donors, generation probabilities were computed with OLGA. Here the immuneACCESS table is served through TCRdb, limited to in-frame sequences with V and J called. Missing clones are a known gap in these copies; in checked studies unresolved V genes cover under half, and the rest lacks a known reason. The V and J calls and the clone size are those of that table, but D and trimming were determined from the DNA. The sample profile shows about 2.1 million clones; 85% to 95% of them were found once. The ten largest account for around 1.7% of the sample.

Spanning cysteine to phenylalanine, the CDR3 consists of 13 amino acids. The sequence is cut down to CDR3 DNA, 39 bases in frame from base 1. At the junction V is shortened by 5 bases and J by 7 bases, with 12 bases in between. CDR1 and CDR2 are drawn from the germline V gene (reference sequence): SEHNR, FQNEAQ. This clone was detected only a few times. This clone's antigen is unknown. Qualities for individual bases were not recorded, and no much larger clone is one base off. CD8 naive samples were obtained by positive selection for CCR7 among CD45RO-negative cells, yielding a CD45RA+CCR7+ population from which TemRA cells were excluded. Healthy HIV-negative adults with no recently reported acute infections or vaccinations were included as donors. All donors were Caucasian adults living in Nashville, Tennessee, USA. Blood was collected by leukapheresis, and PBMCs were isolated by Ficoll-Histopaque density gradient centrifugation and then cryopreserved in liquid nitrogen vapor phase. Analytical flow cytometry was used to check the purity and quantity of each magnetically sorted T cell population. Genomic DNA was isolated from every sorted fraction and measured by UV absorbance on a Nanodrop 2000c.

Sample: naive CD8+ T cells from PBMCs. Per the publication, the cell subset or site label means: CD45RA+CCR7+. This receptor was taken from a man aged 18 to 29 in good health. Some clones in this sample may be carry-over from other donors' samples. The chain employs TRBV7-9 and TRBJ1-3; perhaps TRBD1 is the D gene, with 5 bases matching. The bases read TGTGCCAGCAGCGCGGGACGGAGTAACACCATATATTTT. The resulting protein is CASSAGRSNTIYF.